The rows below give T cell receptor beta chains drawn from one sample of a study of blood T cell repertoires in COVID-19. Sequencing was performed with immunoSEQ multiplex PCR; in TCRdb, only in-frame clones are kept and a portion is missing. This sample has 350,000 to 400,000 clones; roughly 90% occur once, and the top ten carry approximately 3%. The sample consisted of PBMCs or T cells enriched from blood (not recorded which). The receptors come from a woman aged 25 to 39 who had recovered from COVID-19. CDR3s include the opening cysteine and the closing phenylalanine or tryptophan. D genes are given only for firm matches. A clone size is listed for some rows: how often the clone was seen (once, few, many), or a class if it is expanded.

v_call: TRBV3-1/TRBV3-2
d_call: TRBD2
j_call: TRBJ2-3
clone_size: NA
cdr3_nt: TGTGCCAGCAGCCTCGGACTAGCGGGAGTATACGATACGCAGTATTTT
cdr3_aa: CASSLGLAGVYDTQYF

v_call: TRBV5-4
d_call: NA
j_call: TRBJ1-1
clone_size: NA
cdr3_nt: TGTGCCAGCAGCTTTAATAGTAGGGGAAACACTGAAGCTTTCTTT
cdr3_aa: CASSFNSRGNTEAFF

v_call: TRBV3-1/TRBV3-2
d_call: NA
j_call: TRBJ2-7
clone_size: NA
cdr3_nt: TGTGCCAGCAGCCAAGAAACAGCCCCCTGGGAGCAGTACTTC
cdr3_aa: CASSQETAPWEQYF

v_call: TRBV28
d_call: NA
j_call: TRBJ1-5
clone_size: NA
cdr3_nt: TGTGCCAGCAGTTTATGGGGCGATAGCAATCAGCCCCAGCATTTT
cdr3_aa: CASSLWGDSNQPQHF

v_call: TRBV2
d_call: NA
j_call: TRBJ2-7
clone_size: NA
cdr3_nt: TGTGCCAGCAGTGACAGATACGAGCAGTACTTC
cdr3_aa: CASSDRYEQYF

v_call: TRBV5-4
d_call: TRBD1
j_call: TRBJ1-2
clone_size: once
cdr3_nt: TGTGCCAGCAGCCAGGGGGCAGACTATGGCTACACCTTC
cdr3_aa: CASSQGADYGYTF

v_call: TRBV9
d_call: NA
j_call: TRBJ1-5
clone_size: few
cdr3_nt: TGTGCCAGCAGCGCCGGGGGGGTGTTTCAGCCCCAGCATTTT
cdr3_aa: CASSAGGVFQPQHF

v_call: TRBV3-1/TRBV3-2
d_call: NA
j_call: TRBJ1-2
clone_size: NA
cdr3_nt: TGTGCCAGCAGCCGTGGGGGGGGCGGCTACACCTTC
cdr3_aa: CASSRGGGGYTF

v_call: TRBV2
d_call: TRBD1
j_call: TRBJ1-6
clone_size: once
cdr3_nt: TGTGCCAGCAGTGGGGGACAGGGGTTTAATTCACCCCTCCACTTT
cdr3_aa: CASSGGQGFNSPLHF

v_call: TRBV6-1
d_call: NA
j_call: TRBJ1-1
clone_size: NA
cdr3_nt: TGTGCCAGCAGTGAAGCGCCCTACCGTGGAGCTTTCTTT
cdr3_aa: CASSEAPYRGAFF

v_call: TRBV3-1/TRBV3-2
d_call: NA
j_call: TRBJ1-2
clone_size: NA
cdr3_nt: TGTGCCAGCAGCCCACCCGGGACATTAGACCATGGCTACACCTTC
cdr3_aa: CASSPPGTLDHGYTF

v_call: TRBV10-1
d_call: NA
j_call: TRBJ2-3
clone_size: once
cdr3_nt: TGCGCCAGCAGTTCAGGGTTTGCCGTGACAGATACGCAGTATTTT
cdr3_aa: CASSSGFAVTDTQYF

v_call: TRBV5-1
d_call: TRBD2
j_call: TRBJ2-1
clone_size: NA
cdr3_nt: TGCGCCAGCAGCTTGGTTAGCGGGAGTTTAAATGAGCAGTTCTTC
cdr3_aa: CASSLVSGSLNEQFF

v_call: TRBV6-5
d_call: NA
j_call: TRBJ1-2
clone_size: NA
cdr3_nt: TGTGCCAGCAGACGCGCCGATGGCTATGGCTACACCTTC
cdr3_aa: CASRRADGYGYTF

v_call: TRBV7-9
d_call: TRBD1
j_call: TRBJ1-1
clone_size: once
cdr3_nt: TGTGCCAGCAGCCCATTCCAGGGGGTACTTACTGAAGCTTTCTTT
cdr3_aa: CASSPFQGVLTEAFF

v_call: TRBV7-2
d_call: TRBD2
j_call: TRBJ2-7
clone_size: NA
cdr3_nt: TGTGCCAGCAGCTTAGGTTCAAGCGGGGGATCCTACGAGCAGTACTTC
cdr3_aa: CASSLGSSGGSYEQYF

v_call: TRBV2
d_call: TRBD1
j_call: TRBJ1-2
clone_size: NA
cdr3_nt: TGTGCCAGCGTCTTAATGGGACAGGGGCACTATGGCTACACCTTC
cdr3_aa: CASVLMGQGHYGYTF

v_call: TRBV24-1
d_call: NA
j_call: TRBJ2-1
clone_size: NA
cdr3_nt: TGTGCCACCAGTGATTCTACAGGGAGTTCCTACAATGAGCAGTTCTTC
cdr3_aa: CATSDSTGSSYNEQFF

v_call: TRBV12-5
d_call: TRBD1
j_call: TRBJ1-5
clone_size: NA
cdr3_nt: TGTGCTAGTGGTTTGGCAGGACAGGGCATCAGCAATCAGCCCCAGCATTTT
cdr3_aa: CASGLAGQGISNQPQHF

v_call: TRBV5-1
d_call: NA
j_call: TRBJ1-1
clone_size: NA
cdr3_nt: TGCGCCAGCAGCTTATCCCGCGGAGCCACTGAAGCTTTCTTT
cdr3_aa: CASSLSRGATEAFF

v_call: TRBV5-8
d_call: NA
j_call: TRBJ1-1
clone_size: NA
cdr3_nt: TGTGCCAGCAGTGGCGAGGCAGGGGATTTTGGCACTGAAGCTTTCTTT
cdr3_aa: CASSGEAGDFGTEAFF

v_call: TRBV7-2
d_call: NA
j_call: TRBJ2-2
clone_size: NA
cdr3_nt: TGTGCCAGCAGCTTAGCTCCTTGGGAGCTGGTGGACACCGGGGAGCTGTTTTTT
cdr3_aa: CASSLAPWELVDTGELFF

v_call: TRBV5-6
d_call: NA
j_call: TRBJ2-5
clone_size: NA
cdr3_nt: TGTGCCAGCAGCTTGGAATACAGGGTAGAAGAGACCCAGTACTTC
cdr3_aa: CASSLEYRVEETQYF

v_call: TRBV15
d_call: TRBD2
j_call: TRBJ2-3
clone_size: once
cdr3_nt: TGTGCCACCAGCAGGGAAAGCGGGAGGGGGACAGATACGCAGTATTTT
cdr3_aa: CATSRESGRGTDTQYF